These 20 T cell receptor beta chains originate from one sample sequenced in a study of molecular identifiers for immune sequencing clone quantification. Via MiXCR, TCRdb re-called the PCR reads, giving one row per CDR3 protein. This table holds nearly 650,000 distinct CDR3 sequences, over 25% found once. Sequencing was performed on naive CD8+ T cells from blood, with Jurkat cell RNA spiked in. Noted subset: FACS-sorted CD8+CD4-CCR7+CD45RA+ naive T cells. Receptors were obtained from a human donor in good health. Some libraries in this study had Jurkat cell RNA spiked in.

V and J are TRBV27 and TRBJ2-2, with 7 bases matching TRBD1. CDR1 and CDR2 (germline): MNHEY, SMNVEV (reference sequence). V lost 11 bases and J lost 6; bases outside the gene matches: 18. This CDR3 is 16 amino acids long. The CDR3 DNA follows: TGTGCCTGCTGTTTGGGGCAGGGGGTAGGGGCCGGGGAGCTGTTTTTT. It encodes CACCLGQGVGAGELFF.

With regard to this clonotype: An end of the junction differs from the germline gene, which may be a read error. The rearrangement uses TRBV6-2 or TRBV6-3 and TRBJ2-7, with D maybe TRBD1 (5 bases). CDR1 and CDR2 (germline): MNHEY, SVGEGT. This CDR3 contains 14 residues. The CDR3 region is CASSFKGISHEQHF. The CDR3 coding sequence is TGTGCCAGCAGTTTTAAGGGGATCAGCCACGAGCAGCACTTC.

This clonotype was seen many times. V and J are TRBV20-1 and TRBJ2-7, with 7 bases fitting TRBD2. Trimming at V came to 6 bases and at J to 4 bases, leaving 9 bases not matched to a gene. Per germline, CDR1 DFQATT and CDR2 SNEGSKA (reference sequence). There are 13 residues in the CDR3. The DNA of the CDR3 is TGCAGTGCCGGAAACCGGCGGGAGTACGAGCAGTACTTC. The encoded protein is CSAGNRREYEQYF.

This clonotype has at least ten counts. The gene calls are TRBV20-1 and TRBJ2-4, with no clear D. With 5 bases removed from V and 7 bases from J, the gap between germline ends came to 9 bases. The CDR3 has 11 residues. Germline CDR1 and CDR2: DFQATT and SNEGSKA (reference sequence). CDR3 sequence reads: CSALIPNIQYF. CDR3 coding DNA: TGCAGTGCTCTGATTCCGAACATTCAGTACTTC.

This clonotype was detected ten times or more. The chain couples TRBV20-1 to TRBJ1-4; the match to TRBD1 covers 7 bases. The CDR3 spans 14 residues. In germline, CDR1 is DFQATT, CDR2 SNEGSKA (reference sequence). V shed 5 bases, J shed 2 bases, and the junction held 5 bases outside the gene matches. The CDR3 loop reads CSAQPGQTNEKLFF. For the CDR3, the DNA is TGCAGTGCTCAACCGGGACAGACTAATGAAAAACTGTTTTTT.

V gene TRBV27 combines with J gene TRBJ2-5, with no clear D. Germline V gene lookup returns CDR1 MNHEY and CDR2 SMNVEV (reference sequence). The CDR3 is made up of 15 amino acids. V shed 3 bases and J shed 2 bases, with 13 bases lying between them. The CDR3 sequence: CASSFYPLRQETQYF. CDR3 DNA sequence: TGTGCCAGCAGTTTTTATCCACTGAGGCAAGAGACCCAGTACTTC.

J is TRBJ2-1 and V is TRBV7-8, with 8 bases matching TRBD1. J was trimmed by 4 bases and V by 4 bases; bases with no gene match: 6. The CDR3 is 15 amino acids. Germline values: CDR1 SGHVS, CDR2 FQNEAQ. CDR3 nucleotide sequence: TGTGCCAGCAGCTCGGGGACAGGCAATTACAATGAGCAGTTCTTC. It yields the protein CASSSGTGNYNEQFF.

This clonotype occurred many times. The CDR3 reads CASRPGPTISYNEQFF. CDR3 coding DNA: TGCGCCAGCAGACCGGGACCTACAATCTCCTACAATGAGCAGTTCTTC. The J gene is TRBJ2-1, the V gene TRBV23-1; possibly TRBD1 or TRBD2 for D (5 bases each). TRBV23-1 is an open reading frame whose function is uncertain. V was shortened by 6 bases and J by 0 bases, with 15 bases between the two germline ends. This CDR3 region has 16 residues.

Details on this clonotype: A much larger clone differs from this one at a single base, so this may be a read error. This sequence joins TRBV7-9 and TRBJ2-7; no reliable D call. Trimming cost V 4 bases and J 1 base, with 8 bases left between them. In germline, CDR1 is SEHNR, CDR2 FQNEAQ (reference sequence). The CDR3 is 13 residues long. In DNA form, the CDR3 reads TGTGCCAGCAGCTCACGGAAGTCCTACGAGCAGTACTTC. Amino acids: CASSSRKSYEQYF.

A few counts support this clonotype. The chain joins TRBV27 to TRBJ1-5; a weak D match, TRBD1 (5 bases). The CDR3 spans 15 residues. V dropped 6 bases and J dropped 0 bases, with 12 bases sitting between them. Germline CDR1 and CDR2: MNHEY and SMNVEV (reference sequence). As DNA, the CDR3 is TGTGCCAGCAGGTCGGGACTAAATAGCAATCAGCCCCAGCATTTT. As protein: CASRSGLNSNQPQHF.

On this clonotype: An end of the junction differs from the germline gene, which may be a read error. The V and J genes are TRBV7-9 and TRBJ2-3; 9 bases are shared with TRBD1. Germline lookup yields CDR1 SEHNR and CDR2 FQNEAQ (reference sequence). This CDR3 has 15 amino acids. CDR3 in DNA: TGTGCCAGCAGCTCGACCACAGGGGGCACGGATACGCAGTATTTT. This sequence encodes CASSSTTGGTDTQYF.

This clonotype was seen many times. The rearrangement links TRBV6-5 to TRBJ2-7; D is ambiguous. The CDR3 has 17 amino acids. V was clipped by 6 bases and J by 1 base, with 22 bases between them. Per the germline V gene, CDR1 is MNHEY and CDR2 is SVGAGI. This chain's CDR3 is CASRTIIMGSNSYEQYF. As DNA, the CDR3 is TGTGCCAGCAGAACAATCATCATGGGGTCAAATTCCTACGAGCAGTACTTC.

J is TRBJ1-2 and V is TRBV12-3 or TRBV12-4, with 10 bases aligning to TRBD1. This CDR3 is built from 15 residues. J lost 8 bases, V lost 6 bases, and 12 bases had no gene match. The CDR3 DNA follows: TGTGCCAGCAGATCCCCGGGACAGGGGTCCCTGGGCTACACCTTC. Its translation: CASRSPGQGSLGYTF.

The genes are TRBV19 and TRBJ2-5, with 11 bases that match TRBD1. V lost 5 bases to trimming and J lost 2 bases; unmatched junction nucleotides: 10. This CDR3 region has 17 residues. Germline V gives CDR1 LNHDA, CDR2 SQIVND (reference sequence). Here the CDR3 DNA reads TGTGCCAGTAGTTCACTCCCTGGACAGGGGGCACAAGAGACCCAGTACTTC. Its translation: CASSSLPGQGAQETQYF.

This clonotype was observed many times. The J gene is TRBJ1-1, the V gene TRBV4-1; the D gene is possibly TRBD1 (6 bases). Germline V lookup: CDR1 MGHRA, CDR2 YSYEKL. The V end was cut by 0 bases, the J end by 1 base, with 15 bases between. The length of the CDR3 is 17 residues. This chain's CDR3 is CASSQDRGGKGNTEAFF. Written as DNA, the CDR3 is TGCGCCAGCAGCCAAGATAGGGGGGGAAAGGGGAACACTGAAGCTTTCTTT.

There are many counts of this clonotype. CDR3 region: CSVIGAGTYNEQFF. The DNA of the CDR3 is TGCAGCGTTATTGGAGCAGGGACCTACAATGAGCAGTTCTTC. The V and J genes are TRBV29-1 and TRBJ2-1, with a weak D call TRBD1 (5 bases). CDR3 length: 14 residues. V was clipped by 5 bases and J by 2 bases, with 13 bases between them. Germline V gives CDR1 SQVTM, CDR2 ANQGSEA.

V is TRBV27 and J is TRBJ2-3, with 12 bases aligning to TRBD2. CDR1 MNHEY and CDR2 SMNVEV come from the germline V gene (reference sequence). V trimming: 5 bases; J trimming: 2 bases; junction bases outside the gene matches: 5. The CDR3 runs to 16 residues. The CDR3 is CASSPGLAGHTDTQYF. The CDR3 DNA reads TGTGCCAGCAGTCCCGGACTAGCGGGGCACACAGATACGCAGTATTTT.

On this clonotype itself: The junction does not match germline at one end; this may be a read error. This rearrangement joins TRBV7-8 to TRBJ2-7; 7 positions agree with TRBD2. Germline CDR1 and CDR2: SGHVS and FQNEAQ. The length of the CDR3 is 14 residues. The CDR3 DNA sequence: TGTGCCAGCAGCTTAGTAGGCAGGGACTACGAGCAGTGCTTC. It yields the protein CASSLVGRDYEQCF. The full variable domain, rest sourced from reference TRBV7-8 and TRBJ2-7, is GAGVSQSPRYKVAKRGQDVALRCDPISGHVSLFWYQQALGQGPEFLTYFQNEAQLDKSGLPSDRFFAERPEGSVSTLKIQRTQQEDSAVYLCASSLVGRDYEQCFGPGTRLTVT.

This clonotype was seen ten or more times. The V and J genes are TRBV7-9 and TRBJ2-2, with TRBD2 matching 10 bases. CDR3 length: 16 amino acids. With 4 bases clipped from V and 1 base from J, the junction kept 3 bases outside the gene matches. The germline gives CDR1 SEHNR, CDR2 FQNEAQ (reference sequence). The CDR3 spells CASSSLAGENTGELFF. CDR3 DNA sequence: TGTGCCAGCAGCTCTCTAGCGGGAGAGAACACCGGGGAGCTGTTTTTT.

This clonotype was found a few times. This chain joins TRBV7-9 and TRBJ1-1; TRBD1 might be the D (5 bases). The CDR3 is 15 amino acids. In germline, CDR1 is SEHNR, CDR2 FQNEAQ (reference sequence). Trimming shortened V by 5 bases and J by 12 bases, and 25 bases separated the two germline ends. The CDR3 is CASSPSLAGLQNSFF. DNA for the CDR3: TGTGCCAGCAGCCCCTCACTGGCGGGACTTCAGAATTCTTTCTTT.